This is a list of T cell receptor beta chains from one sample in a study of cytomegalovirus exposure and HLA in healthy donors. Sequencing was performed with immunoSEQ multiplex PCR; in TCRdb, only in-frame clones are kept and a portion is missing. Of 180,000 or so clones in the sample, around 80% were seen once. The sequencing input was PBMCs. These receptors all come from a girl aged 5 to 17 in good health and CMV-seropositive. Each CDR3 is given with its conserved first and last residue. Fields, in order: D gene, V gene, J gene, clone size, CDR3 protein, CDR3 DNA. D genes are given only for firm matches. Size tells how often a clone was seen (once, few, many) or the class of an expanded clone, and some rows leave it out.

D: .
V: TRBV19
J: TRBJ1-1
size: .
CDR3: CASSMLRGTEAFF
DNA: TGTGCCAGCAGCATGCTACGGGGCACTGAAGCTTTCTTT

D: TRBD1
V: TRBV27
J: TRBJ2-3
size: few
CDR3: CASSHGQGGWTDTQYF
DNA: TGTGCCAGCAGTCACGGACAGGGGGGGTGGACAGATACGCAGTATTTT

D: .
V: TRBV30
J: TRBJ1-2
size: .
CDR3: CAWSGANLPRYTF
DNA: TGTGCCTGGAGTGGCGCCAACTTACCTCGCTACACCTTC

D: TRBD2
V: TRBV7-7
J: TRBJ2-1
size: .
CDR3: CASSARLAPNSYNEQFF
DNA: TGTGCTAGCAGCGCCAGACTAGCGCCAAACTCCTACAATGAGCAGTTCTTC

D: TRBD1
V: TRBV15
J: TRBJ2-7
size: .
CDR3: CATSGQGASGTSYEQYF
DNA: TGTGCCACTAGTGGACAGGGGGCTAGCGGGACGTCCTACGAGCAGTACTTC

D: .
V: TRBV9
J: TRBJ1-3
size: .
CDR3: CASSAKSQGAGNTIYF
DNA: TGTGCCAGCAGCGCTAAGTCCCAGGGTGCGGGAAACACCATATATTTT

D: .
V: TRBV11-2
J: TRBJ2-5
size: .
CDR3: CASSLLPEGPETQYF
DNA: TGTGCCAGCAGCCTGTTACCGGAGGGCCCAGAGACCCAGTACTTC

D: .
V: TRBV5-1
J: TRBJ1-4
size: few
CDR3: CASSSLGEADEKLFF
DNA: TGCGCCAGCAGCTCCCTGGGGGAGGCGGATGAAAAACTGTTTTTT

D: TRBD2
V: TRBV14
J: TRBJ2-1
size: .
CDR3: CASSQVTSGRREDNEQFF
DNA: TGTGCCAGCAGCCAAGTGACTAGCGGGAGGAGGGAAGACAATGAGCAGTTCTTC

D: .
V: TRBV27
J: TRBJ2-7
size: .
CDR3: CASSPTPSQRVREQYF
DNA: TGTGCCAGCAGTCCGACGCCATCGCAGAGGGTGCGCGAGCAGTACTTC

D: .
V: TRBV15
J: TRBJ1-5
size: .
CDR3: CATSRRVNQPQHF
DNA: TGTGCCACCAGCAGGAGAGTCAATCAGCCCCAGCATTTT

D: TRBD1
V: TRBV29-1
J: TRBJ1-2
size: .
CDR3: CSARTGGDYGYTF
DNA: TGCAGCGCCCGGACAGGGGGCGACTATGGCTACACCTTC

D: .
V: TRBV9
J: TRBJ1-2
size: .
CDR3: CASSAPTGNYGYTF
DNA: TGTGCCAGCAGCGCGCCAACAGGGAACTATGGCTACACCTTC

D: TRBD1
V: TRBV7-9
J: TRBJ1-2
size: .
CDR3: CASSPRQGLPLIGGYTF
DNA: TGTGCCAGCAGCCCCCGACAGGGACTCCCCCTCATTGGGGGCTACACCTTC

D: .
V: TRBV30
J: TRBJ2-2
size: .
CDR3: CAWSVRSTGPELFF
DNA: TGTGCCTGGAGTGTAAGGTCCACAGGCCCGGAGCTGTTTTTT

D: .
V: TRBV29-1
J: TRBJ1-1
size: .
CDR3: CSVSGGVNTEAFF
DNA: TGCAGCGTTTCGGGAGGCGTGAACACTGAAGCTTTCTTT

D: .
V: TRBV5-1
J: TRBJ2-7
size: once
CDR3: CASSLARQQSYEQYF
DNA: TGCGCCAGCAGCTTGGCCCGACAGCAGTCCTACGAGCAGTACTTC

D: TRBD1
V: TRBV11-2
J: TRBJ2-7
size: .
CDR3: CASSRDRAHEQYF
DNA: TGTGCCAGCAGCCGGGACAGGGCCCACGAGCAGTACTTC

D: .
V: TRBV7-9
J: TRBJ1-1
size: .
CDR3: CASTPLGGKNTEAFF
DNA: TGTGCCAGCACCCCCCTGGGAGGAAAGAACACTGAAGCTTTCTTT

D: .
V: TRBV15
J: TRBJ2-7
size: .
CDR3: CATSRAYGNEQYF
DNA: TGTGCCACCAGCAGAGCTTACGGTAACGAGCAGTACTTC

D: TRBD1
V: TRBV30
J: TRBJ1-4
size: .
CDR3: CAWSGQIIRGRWNHNEKLFF
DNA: TGTGCCTGGAGTGGTCAAATAATCAGGGGGAGGTGGAACCATAATGAAAAACTGTTTTTT

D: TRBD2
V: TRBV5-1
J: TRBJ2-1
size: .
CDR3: CASSSRLAAEYNEQFF
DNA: TGCGCCAGCAGCTCTCGACTAGCCGCAGAATACAATGAGCAGTTCTTC

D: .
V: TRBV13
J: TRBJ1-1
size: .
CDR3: CASSSQESRTF
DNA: TGTGCCAGCAGTTCACAGGAATCGAGAACCTTT

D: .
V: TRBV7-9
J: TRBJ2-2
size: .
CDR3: CASSLARFANTGELFF
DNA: TGTGCCAGCAGCTTAGCTCGGTTCGCGAACACCGGGGAGCTGTTTTTT

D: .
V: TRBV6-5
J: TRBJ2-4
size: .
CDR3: CATTGGAKNIQYF
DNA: TGTGCCACTACCGGAGGAGCCAAAAACATTCAGTACTTC

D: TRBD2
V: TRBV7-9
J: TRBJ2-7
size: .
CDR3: CASSPGLAAYEQYF
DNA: TGTGCCAGCAGCCCCGGACTAGCTGCCTACGAGCAGTACTTC

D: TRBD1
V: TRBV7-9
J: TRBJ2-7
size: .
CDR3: CASGGTGDYEQYF
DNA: TGTGCCAGCGGTGGGACAGGGGATTACGAGCAGTACTTC

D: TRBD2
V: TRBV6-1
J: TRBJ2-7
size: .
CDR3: CASNLLAGGLYEQYF
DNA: TGTGCCAGCAATTTACTAGCGGGAGGGCTCTACGAGCAGTACTTC

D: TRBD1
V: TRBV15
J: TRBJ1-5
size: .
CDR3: CATSQDRGESQPQHF
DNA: TGTGCCACCAGCCAGGACAGGGGAGAGAGTCAGCCCCAGCATTTT

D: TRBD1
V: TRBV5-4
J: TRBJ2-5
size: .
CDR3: CASSVTGGVQETQYF
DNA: TGTGCCAGCAGCGTTACAGGGGGCGTGCAAGAGACCCAGTACTTC

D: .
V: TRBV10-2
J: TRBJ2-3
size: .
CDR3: CASMASGTDTQYF
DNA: TGCGCCAGCATGGCTAGCGGCACAGATACGCAGTATTTT

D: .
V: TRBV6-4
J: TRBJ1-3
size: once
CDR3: CASSALGSSSGNTIYF
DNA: TGTGCCAGCAGCGCCCTCGGGTCCAGCTCTGGAAACACCATATATTTT

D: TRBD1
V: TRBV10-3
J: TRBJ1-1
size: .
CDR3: CAISDTGQGMTEAFF
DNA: TGTGCCATCAGTGACACTGGACAGGGGATGACTGAAGCTTTCTTT

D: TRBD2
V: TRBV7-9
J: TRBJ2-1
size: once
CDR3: CASSLGLAASYNEQFF
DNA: TGTGCCAGCAGCTTGGGGCTAGCGGCGTCATACAATGAGCAGTTCTTC

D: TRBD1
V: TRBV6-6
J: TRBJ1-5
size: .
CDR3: CASATGVQPQHF
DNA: TGTGCCAGCGCCACAGGGGTACAGCCCCAGCATTTT